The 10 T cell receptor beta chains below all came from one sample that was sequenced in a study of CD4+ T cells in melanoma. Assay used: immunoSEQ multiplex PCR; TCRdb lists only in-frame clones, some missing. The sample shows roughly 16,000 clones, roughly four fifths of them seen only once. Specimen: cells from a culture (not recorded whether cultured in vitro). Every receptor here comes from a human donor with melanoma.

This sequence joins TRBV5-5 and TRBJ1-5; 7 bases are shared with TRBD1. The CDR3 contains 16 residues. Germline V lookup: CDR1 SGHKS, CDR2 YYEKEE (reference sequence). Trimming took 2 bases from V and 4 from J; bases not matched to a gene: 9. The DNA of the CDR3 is TGTGCCAGCAGCTTACGGACAGGAGGGTCGAATCAGCCCCAGCATTTT. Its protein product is CASSLRTGGSNQPQHF.

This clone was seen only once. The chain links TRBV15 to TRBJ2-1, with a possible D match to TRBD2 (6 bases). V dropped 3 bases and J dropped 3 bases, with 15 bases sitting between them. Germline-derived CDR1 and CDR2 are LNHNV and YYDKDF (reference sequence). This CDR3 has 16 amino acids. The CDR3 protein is CATSRDTGALYNEQFF. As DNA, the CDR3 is TGTGCCACCAGCAGGGACACGGGAGCACTCTACAATGAGCAGTTCTTC.

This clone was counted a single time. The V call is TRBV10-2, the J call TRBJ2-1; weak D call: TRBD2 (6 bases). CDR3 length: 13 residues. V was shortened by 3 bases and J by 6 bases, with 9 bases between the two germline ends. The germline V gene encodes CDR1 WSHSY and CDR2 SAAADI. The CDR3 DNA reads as TGCGCCAGCAGTGAAGAGACTAGCAATGAGCAGTTCTTC. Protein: CASSEETSNEQFF.

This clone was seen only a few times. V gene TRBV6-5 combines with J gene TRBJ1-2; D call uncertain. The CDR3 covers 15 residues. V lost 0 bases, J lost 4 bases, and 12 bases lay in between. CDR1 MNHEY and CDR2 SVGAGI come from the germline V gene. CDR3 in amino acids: CASSYSTPDGYGYTF. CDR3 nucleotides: TGTGCCAGCAGTTACTCGACTCCGGACGGCTATGGCTACACCTTC.

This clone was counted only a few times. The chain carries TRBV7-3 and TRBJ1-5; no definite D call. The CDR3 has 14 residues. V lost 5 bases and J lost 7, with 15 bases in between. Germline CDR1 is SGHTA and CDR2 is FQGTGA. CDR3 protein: CASSSSTSGQPQHF. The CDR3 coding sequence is TGTGCCAGCAGCAGCTCCACATCGGGGCAGCCCCAGCATTTT.

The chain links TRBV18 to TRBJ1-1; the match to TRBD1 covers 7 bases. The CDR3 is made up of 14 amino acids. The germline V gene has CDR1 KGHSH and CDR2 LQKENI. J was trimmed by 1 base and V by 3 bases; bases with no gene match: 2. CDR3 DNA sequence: TGTGCCAGCTCACCGGGACAGCAGAACACTGAAGCTTTCTTT. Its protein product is CASSPGQQNTEAFF.

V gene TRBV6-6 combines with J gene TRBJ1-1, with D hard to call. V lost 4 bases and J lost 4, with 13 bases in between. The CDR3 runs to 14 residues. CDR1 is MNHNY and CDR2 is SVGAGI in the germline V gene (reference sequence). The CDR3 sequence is CASSSSGSRTEAFF. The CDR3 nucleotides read TGTGCCAGCAGTTCGAGCGGCAGTCGCACTGAAGCTTTCTTT.

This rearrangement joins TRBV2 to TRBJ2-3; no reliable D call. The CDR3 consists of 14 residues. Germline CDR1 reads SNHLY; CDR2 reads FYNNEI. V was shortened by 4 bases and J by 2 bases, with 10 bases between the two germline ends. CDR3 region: CASSVGFVTDTQYF. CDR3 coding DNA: TGTGCCAGCAGTGTGGGGTTTGTCACAGATACGCAGTATTTT.

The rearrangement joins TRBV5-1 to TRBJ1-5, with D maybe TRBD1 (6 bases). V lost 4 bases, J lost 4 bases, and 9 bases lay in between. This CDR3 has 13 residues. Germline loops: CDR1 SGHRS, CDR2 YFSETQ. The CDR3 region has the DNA TGCGCCAGCAGCCGGGACACTAATCAGCCCCAGCATTTT. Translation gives CASSRDTNQPQHF.

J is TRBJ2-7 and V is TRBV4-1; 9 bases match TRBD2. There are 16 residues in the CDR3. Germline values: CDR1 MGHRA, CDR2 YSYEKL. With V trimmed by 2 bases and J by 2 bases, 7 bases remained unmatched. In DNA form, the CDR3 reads TGCGCCAGCAGCCAACTTTTAGCGGGGGAGACCTACGAGCAGTACTTC. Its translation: CASSQLLAGETYEQYF.